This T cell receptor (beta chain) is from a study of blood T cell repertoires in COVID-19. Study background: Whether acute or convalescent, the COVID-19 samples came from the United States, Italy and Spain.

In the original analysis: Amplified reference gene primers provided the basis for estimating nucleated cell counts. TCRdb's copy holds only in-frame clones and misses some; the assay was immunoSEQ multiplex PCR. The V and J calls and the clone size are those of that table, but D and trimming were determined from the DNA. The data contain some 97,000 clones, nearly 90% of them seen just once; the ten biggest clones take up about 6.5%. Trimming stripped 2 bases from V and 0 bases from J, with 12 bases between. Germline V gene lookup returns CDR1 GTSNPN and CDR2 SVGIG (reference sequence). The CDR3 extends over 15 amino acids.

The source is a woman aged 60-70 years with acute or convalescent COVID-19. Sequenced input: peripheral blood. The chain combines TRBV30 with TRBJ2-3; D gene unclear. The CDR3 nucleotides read TGTGCCTGGAGTAGGAGCCTGGTTAGCACAGATACGCAGTATTTT. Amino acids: CAWSRSLVSTDTQYF. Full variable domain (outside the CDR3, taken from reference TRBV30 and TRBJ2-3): SQTIHQWPATLVQPVGSPLSLECTVEGTSNPNLYWYRQAAGRGLQLLFYSVGIGQISSEVPQNLSASRPQDRQFILSSKKLLLSDSGFYLCAWSRSLVSTDTQYFGPGTRLTVL.